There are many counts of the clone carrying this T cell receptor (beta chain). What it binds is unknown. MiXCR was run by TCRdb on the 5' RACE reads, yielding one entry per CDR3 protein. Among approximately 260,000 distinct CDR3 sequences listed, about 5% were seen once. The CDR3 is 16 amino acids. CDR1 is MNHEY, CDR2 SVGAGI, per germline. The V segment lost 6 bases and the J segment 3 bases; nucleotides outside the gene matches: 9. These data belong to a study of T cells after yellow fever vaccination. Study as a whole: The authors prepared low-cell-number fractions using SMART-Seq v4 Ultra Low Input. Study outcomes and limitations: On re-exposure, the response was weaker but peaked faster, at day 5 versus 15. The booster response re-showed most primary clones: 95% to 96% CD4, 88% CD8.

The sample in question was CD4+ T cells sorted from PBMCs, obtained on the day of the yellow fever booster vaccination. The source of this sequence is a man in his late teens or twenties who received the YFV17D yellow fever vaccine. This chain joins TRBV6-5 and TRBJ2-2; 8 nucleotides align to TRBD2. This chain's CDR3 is CASSRSGGEDTGELFF. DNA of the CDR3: TGTGCCAGCAGCCGCTCCGGGGGGGAGGACACCGGGGAGCTGTTTTTT.